This section outlines one T cell receptor beta chain sequence together with its context. It has no known antigen specificity. Libraries were prepared through the immunoSEQ multiplex PCR assay. The multiplex PCR relied on a mix of 60 forward primers for TCR Vbeta segments and 13 reverse primers for TCR Jbeta segments. Amplification of the CDR3 region of rearranged TCR beta genes was performed with a multiplex PCR assay on genomic DNA. The Illumina HiSeq System was used to sequence the amplified TCR beta libraries as 87-base-pair reads. In the paper's pipeline: In a later analysis, approximately 74 million unique TCR beta chains were counted across the approximately 640 repertoires, and approximately 11 million of these chains were shared by at least two donors. Raw reads were error-corrected and collapsed into unique sequences by a nearest-neighbor algorithm in which closely related sequences were merged to remove PCR and sequencing errors. CDR3 sequences were aligned to IMGT reference sequences to assign V, D and J gene segments. For a sequence to be retained, a match of at least six nucleotides to both a V gene segment and a J gene segment was required. A rearrangement counted as productive if the CDR3 had no stop codons and remained in frame with V and J, and every other rearrangement counted as non-productive. CDR3 was defined by IMGT convention, running from the second conserved V-encoded cysteine to the conserved J-encoded phenylalanine. In an earlier analysis of more than 550 of the donors, sequences lacking an unambiguous match to a single V gene segment were excluded. In an earlier analysis of about 590 of the donors, a V segment was called functional when productive rearrangements were above 56.7%, and segregating when the standard deviation between donors exceeded 5%. A statistical classification framework was built for diagnosing cytomegalovirus status from the catalog of TCR beta chain sequences. V and J gene assignment, in a later analysis, came from comparing TCR nucleotide sequences with IMGT/GENE-DB human TR gene sequences. Using the TCRdist pipeline, a later analysis assigned CDR3 sequences along with most-parsimonious VDJ recombination scenarios. In a later analysis, each TCR beta chain was defined by its CDR3 amino acid sequence together with its V-gene family, and reads without a unique V-gene family were excluded. A later analysis removed 500 to 650 highly shared, low-generation-probability nucleotide sequences to deal with suspected cross-contamination and a sequencing artifact. In a later analysis, a clonal expansion index for each public chain was calculated from normalized within-repertoire ranks of inferred template counts. In a later analysis, generation probabilities were computed with a VDJ recombination model fitted to out-of-frame rearrangements, and the resulting probabilities were checked against IGoR. In a later analysis, hypergeometric tests were used to score TCR-TCR, TCR-HLA and TCR-CMV co-occurrence, with a repertoire-size bias correction applied to TCR pairs. In a later analysis, false discovery rates were estimated by permuting HLA or CMV assignments 20 times. A later analysis grouped co-occurring TCRs with DBSCAN, adding TCRdist sequence similarity when clustering within HLA-allele-positive subsets. For co-occurrence clustering, repertoires with fewer than 30,000 or more than 120,000 public chains were excluded, along with roughly 5 repertoires with anomalous nucleotide sharing. Imported from immuneACCESS, the table was reduced by TCRdb to in-frame sequences with V and J called. These copies leave out some clones; in studies compared against another copy, an unresolved V gene accounts for under half, and the cause of the remainder is not known. V, J and clone size are those of that table, while D and trimming were read from the DNA. The sample table includes around 200,000 clones. Clones ranked in the top ten supply 0.9% to 1.4% of the sample.

The data were taken from a study of cytomegalovirus exposure and HLA in healthy donors (dated by TCRdb to 2015 to 2018). Background on the whole study: In an earlier analysis of some 550 of the donors, 276 Gb of sequence data and 100 million or so unique TCR beta sequences from about 179 million T cells were reported. Roughly 290 gigabases of sequencing data and around 85 million unique TCR sequences made up an early release that covered approximately 700 HLA-typed donors. Of the approximately 370 genotyped donors, 81% were placed in the genetic ancestry cluster associated with self-reported Caucasian donors. The aim of the study was to test whether cataloging public T cell receptors could identify signatures of past pathogen exposure. The study used immunosequencing to profile the T cell repertoires of hundreds of subjects and linked those repertoires to cytomegalovirus serostatus. In addition to the first cohort of 666 subjects, a separate validation cohort of some 120 different subjects was used. The study combined high-throughput TCR immunosequencing, statistical association of individual TCRs with disease status, and machine learning to predict cytomegalovirus infection status. To study patterns of TCR occurrence, a later analysis re-analyzed previously published TCR beta repertoires from around 700 donors and added high-resolution HLA genotyping. Rather than drawing on any new phenotypic data, the later analysis identified candidate immune exposures from TCR beta sequences and the way those sequences occurred across donors. In an earlier analysis of roughly 580 of the donors, high-throughput TCR beta sequencing was used to judge whether each TCR beta V gene segment behaved as functional or pseudogenic. Donor age, sex, ethnicity and CMV serostatus were collected together with the repertoire data. A later genetic analysis took genome-wide SNP genotypes for about 65% of the 666 donors and used that subset as a discovery cohort. All discovery cohort repertoires had been generated using a single sequencing platform. HLA typing included class I and class II loci at four-digit resolution. Typing coverage differed by locus: A, B, C, DRB1 and DQB1 were typed in roughly 629-640 donors, DQA1 in 500 to 550, DPA1 in approximately 600, and DPB1 in about 450. Because of strong linkage in the cohort, roughly five DR-DQ haplotypes were treated as single units for association and clustering. Among about 390 genotyped donors of the cohort, an average of approximately 230,000 unique TCR beta nucleotide sequences were sequenced per donor, about a sixth of them non-productive. Overall results and qualifications from the work: Because HLA typing was missing for some donors at each locus, association tests included only the typed subset. A further reported finding was that TCR beta sequences accurately predicted the HLA-A and HLA-B alleles for most subjects in the first cohort. Because counts were too low, about 18 rarely observed V segments, including chromosome 9 orphons, were excluded from the earlier analysis of several hundred of the donors. Broadly in line with IMGT annotations, most TCR beta V segments showed up in productive rearrangements about 87% or about 30% of the time in an earlier analysis of 450 to 600 of the donors. While some public TCRs were present in many individuals, most TCR sequences turned up only very rarely across donors. Some IMGT-functional V segments, including TRBV6-2 and TRBV6-3, could not be distinguished by the 87-base-pair reads and were therefore excluded. Linkage disequilibrium might explain the correlated functional status among segregating V segments, but an unknown experimental factor could not be ruled out. In a later genetic analysis, fewer N-insertions in productive TCRs were reported among donors in an Asian-associated ancestry cluster than the roughly 670-donor mean. V-gene and J-gene trimming of TCR beta chains was associated with a missense DCLRE1C variant in a later genetic analysis, and the association was replicated in an independent cohort. According to a later analysis, most CMV-associated TCR beta chains appeared to be HLA-restricted, and the HLA associations seemed to be driven largely by CMV exposure. In both the original and validation cohorts, the classifier was reported to diagnose cytomegalovirus status with high specificity and sensitivity. A cluster of highly shared sequence variants was judged likely to represent a technical artifact of the sequencing pipeline. Sequencing depth was assumed to be roughly uniform across donors in the presence/absence analyses, though that assumption may not hold. In vitro tests confirmed that a few of the cytomegalovirus-associated TCR beta chains recognize cytomegalovirus antigens. In a later analysis, the rate of TCR association differed among HLA loci, with DRB1 alleles having the most associated TCRs and HLA-C alleles having the fewest. In the study, 150 to 200 TCR beta chains were listed as associated with cytomegalovirus. A later analysis associated roughly 17,000 TCR beta sequences with specific HLA alleles at a false discovery rate of 0.05. This cohort had only TCR beta chains sequenced, and the lack of alpha or paired-chain data limited which features could be detected. Immune exposure information for the cohort was limited to CMV serostatus. Strong co-occurrence of HLA alleles, especially DR and DQ, made assigning TCR associations to individual alleles difficult. Several of the top co-occurrence clusters appeared to be linked to parvovirus B19, influenza, CMV and Epstein-Barr virus, according to a later analysis. The authors suggested that the approach could potentially be generalized to other disease states and immunological phenotypes. Compared with equally common non-associated chains, HLA-associated TCR beta chains in a later analysis were more clonally expanded and had lower generation probabilities.

In total, about 650 healthy bone marrow donors made up the cohort. At the time of sampling, all cohort members were nominally healthy, though unrecorded immune exposures were likely present. The donor tested CMV seropositive, placing the donor among the approximately 290 seropositive members of the cohort. Every donor gave a peripheral blood sample, and the peripheral blood mononuclear cells from that sample were used for TCR beta sequencing. The Qiagen DNeasy Blood Extraction Kit was used to extract genomic DNA from the blood cell samples. CDR1 and CDR2, looked up from the germline V gene, are SNHLY and FYNNEI. The CDR3 has 16 amino acids, counting the end cysteine and phenylalanine. Of all the DNA, just the CDR3 is kept, 48 bases in frame from base 1. The junction shows trimming of 6 bases on V and 2 bases on J, and the gene matches do not reach 6 bases of it.

The sequenced sample consisted of PBMCs. The clonotype was recovered from a girl under 10 years old in good health and CMV-seropositive. This sequence uses TRBV2 and TRBJ2-3, and TRBD2 matches 12 of the central bases. The DNA sequence is as follows: TGTGCCAGCAGGGAGCTAGCGGGAGGGCACACAGATACGCAGTATTTT. Its translation is CASRELAGGHTDTQYF.